This TCR beta chain was retrieved from a study of blood T cell repertoires in COVID-19. Whole-study context: Acute-phase and convalescent COVID-19 samples originated in the United States, Italy and Spain. Sources were T cells, B-cell-depleted T cells, or PBMCs; the material itself was cDNA or gDNA.

V lost 6 bases and J 4 bases, leaving 15 bases between the germline ends. In germline, CDR1 is SNHLY, CDR2 FYNNEI. CDR3 length: 14 amino acids. Patients in Seattle were enrolled during active infection, then followed longitudinally. In the authors' methods: It was from reference gene primer amplification that nucleated cell counts were estimated. Sequencing was performed with immunoSEQ multiplex PCR; in TCRdb, only in-frame clones are kept and a portion is missing. V, J and clone size derive from that table, while D and trimming were established from the DNA sequence. The data contain around 70,000 clones, over 80% of them singletons.

This sequence originates from a man aged 50 to 60 with COVID-19, enrolled during active disease. This chain uses TRBV2 with TRBJ1-2; D remains unclear. The specimen sequenced was peripheral blood. The CDR3 nucleotides are TGTGCCAGCAGGGAGGGATCTCTCAGCTATGGCTACACCTTC. This encodes CASREGSLSYGYTF.